Below, 6 T cell receptor beta chains from the same sample are listed, as sequenced in a study of lymphopenia after photon versus proton radiotherapy. Assay used: immunoSEQ multiplex PCR; TCRdb lists only in-frame clones, some missing. Among some 25,000 clones, roughly 90% were seen once, and the ten largest hold 0.65% to 0.9%. Specimen: peripheral blood, collected from a patient treated with photon-based radiotherapy. These receptors came from a woman between 50 and 59 years old with cholangiocarcinoma.

The V and J genes are TRBV7-9 and TRBJ1-1; tentatively, D is TRBD1 (5 bases). Per germline, CDR1 SEHNR and CDR2 FQNEAQ (reference sequence). This CDR3 region has 12 residues. The V and J ends lost 5 bases and 6 bases respectively, with 10 bases between them. The CDR3 reads CASSPGGSEAFF. The CDR3 DNA reads as TGTGCCAGCAGCCCCGGGGGGTCTGAAGCTTTCTTT.

V and J are TRBV9 and TRBJ2-3; unclear D gene. V lost 1 base and J 1 base, leaving 10 bases between the germline ends. Germline V gene data show CDR1 as SGDLS and CDR2 as YYNGEE. The CDR3 consists of 15 residues. CDR3 loop: CASSVLEFGTDTQYF. CDR3 nucleotide sequence: TGTGCCAGCAGCGTACTAGAATTTGGCACAGATACGCAGTATTTT.

The V call is TRBV15, the J call TRBJ1-1; no clear D. This CDR3 contains 15 residues. Trimming stripped 5 bases from V and 0 bases from J, with 13 bases between. Germline lookup yields CDR1 LNHNV and CDR2 YYDKDF (reference sequence). CDR3: CATSEGGGLNTEAFF. CDR3 DNA sequence: TGTGCCACCAGCGAGGGAGGTGGGTTGAACACTGAAGCTTTCTTT.

This chain connects TRBV7-7 to TRBJ2-1; D may match TRBD1 or TRBD2 (5 bases each). The germline CDR1 and CDR2 sequences are SSHAT and FNYEAQ (reference sequence). CDR3 length equals 16 residues. Trimming removed 1 base at V and 7 bases at J, with 17 bases between. CDR3: CASSLGGPGPGNEQFF. CDR3 DNA: TGTGCCAGCAGCTTAGGAGGCCCGGGACCCGGGAATGAGCAGTTCTTC. Variable domain in full (rest from reference TRBV7-7 and TRBJ2-1): GAGVSQSPRYKVTKRGQDVTLRCDPISSHATLYWYQQALGQGPEFLTYFNYEAQPDKSGLPSDRFSAERPEGSISTLTIQRTEQRDSAMYRCASSLGGPGPGNEQFFGPGTRLTVL.

The rearrangement links TRBV9 to TRBJ1-3; TRBD1 is a possible D gene (5 bases). Trimming took off 5 bases at V and 2 bases at J, with 5 bases between the two ends. The CDR3 sequence is 12 residues long. Germline lookup yields CDR1 SGDLS and CDR2 YYNGEE. The CDR3: CASRGPGNTIYF. As DNA, the CDR3 is TGTGCCAGCAGGGGGCCTGGAAACACCATATATTTT.

This chain uses TRBV5-1 with TRBJ2-5; tentatively, D is TRBD2 (5 bases). This CDR3 is built from 14 residues. Per the germline V gene, CDR1 is SGHRS and CDR2 is YFSETQ. V was pared by 5 bases and J by 3 bases, with 14 bases between. The CDR3, as DNA: TGCGCCAGCAGGTGGGCTCCGAGGGAAGAGACCCAGTACTTC. Protein product: CASRWAPREETQYF.